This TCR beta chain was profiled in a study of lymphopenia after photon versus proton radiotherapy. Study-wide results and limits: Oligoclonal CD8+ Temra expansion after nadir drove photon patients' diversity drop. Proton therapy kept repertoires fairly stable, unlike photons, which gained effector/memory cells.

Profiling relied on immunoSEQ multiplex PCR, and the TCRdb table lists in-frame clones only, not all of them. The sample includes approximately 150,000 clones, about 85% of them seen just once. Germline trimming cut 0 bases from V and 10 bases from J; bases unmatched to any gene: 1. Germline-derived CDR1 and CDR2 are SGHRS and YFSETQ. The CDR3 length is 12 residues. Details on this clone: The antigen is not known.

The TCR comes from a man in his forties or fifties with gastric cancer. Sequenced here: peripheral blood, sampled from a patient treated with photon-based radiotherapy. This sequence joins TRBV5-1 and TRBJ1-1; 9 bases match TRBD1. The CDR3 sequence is CASSLGTGVAFF. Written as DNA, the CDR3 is TGCGCCAGCAGCTTGGGGACAGGGGTAGCTTTCTTT.